This TCR beta chain was captured in a study of metastatic and nonmetastatic thyroid tumors. This clone was detected only once. TCRdb re-called the PCR reads through MiXCR. The repertoire consists of a few thousand clones, with around 31% occurring once and the leading ten covering around 18%. Before thyroid surgery, none of the patients had received any treatment. Input material: adjacent normal tissue. The sequence derives from a female donor with papillary thyroid cancer or a benign thyroid nodule (not recorded which). Some clones in this sample may be carry-over from other donors' samples.

The CDR3 DNA is TGTGCCTGGAGTGTTTGGGATGCGGGGAACTATGGCTACACCTTC. Amino acid sequence: CAWSVWDAGNYGYTF. The V call is TRBV30, the J call TRBJ1-2; D is undetermined. Trimming pared 0 bases from V and 2 bases from J, leaving 13 bases between. Germline CDR1 is GTSNPN and CDR2 is SVGIG (reference sequence). This CDR3 spans 15 amino acids.